This TCR beta chain was recovered during a study of blood T cell repertoires in COVID-19. Donors of Cohort 3 who recovered were those that had two negative PCRs, clearance, or symptom resolution. Libraries were prepared by immunoSEQ multiplex PCR; TCRdb keeps only in-frame clonotypes and omits some of them. This table has some 300,000 clones, approximately 89% appearing once. The CDR3 spans 15 residues. Germline assignment: CDR1 SGHTA and CDR2 FQGTGA. The V gene lost 1 base and the J gene lost 6 bases, with 12 bases spanning the gap. This clonotype was obtained from a middle-aged woman who had recovered from COVID-19. Specimen: PBMCs or T cells enriched from blood (not recorded which). The J gene is TRBJ1-4, the V gene TRBV7-3; D gene ambiguous. The CDR3 DNA reads as TGTGCCAGCAGCTTAAGGAGGGTTTTTGATGAAAAACTGTTTTTT. This gives the protein CASSLRRVFDEKLFF.